This T cell receptor beta chain comes out of a study of memory CD4+ T cells and cytomegalovirus serostatus. Study context: Donors were healthy Belgian adults, several CMV seropositive and roughly 25 seronegative. Study findings and constraints: The CMV-associated TCR signature appears largely within the CD4+ memory repertoire. About 40% of the roughly 150 known CMV-associated TCRbeta sequences appeared in CD4+ memory.

With V trimmed by 5 bases and J by 5 bases, 15 bases remained unmatched. CDR1 and CDR2 from the germline V gene are MDHEN and SYDVKM. The CDR3 runs 16 residues. Single viable CD3+CD4+CD8-CD45RO+ cells were sorted as the memory CD4+ T cells. About this clone itself: Antigen: not known.

Only in-frame clones appear in the TCRdb table, and some are missing; sequencing was by immunoSEQ multiplex PCR. The sample yields 50,000 or so clones, less than 85% seen once. Source material: memory CD4+ T cells from blood. The clonotype was recovered from an adult in good health and CMV-seronegative. The V gene is TRBV28, the J gene TRBJ2-7; 7 nucleotides line up with TRBD2. This chain's CDR3 is CASSPSWAAGVDEQYF. The CDR3 DNA sequence: TGTGCCAGCAGTCCAAGTTGGGCGGCGGGAGTAGACGAGCAGTACTTC.